These 27 T cell receptor beta chains share one sample of origin, sequenced in a study of blood T cell dynamics during melanoma immunotherapy. Produced via immunoSEQ multiplex PCR; TCRdb's table is partial and in-frame only. Seen here are over 10,000 clones, about four fifths observed once, and the top ten hold roughly 9%. Time point here: pre-treatment baseline. This sample comprised blood, obtained from a patient treated with checkpoint blockade. The source is a human donor with melanoma.

This clone was seen a single time. The chain joins TRBV9 to TRBJ1-2; 8 bases are shared with TRBD1. The V segment lost 0 bases and the J segment 3 bases; nucleotides outside the gene matches: 7. This CDR3 is 16 amino acids long. Looked up from germline, CDR1 is SGDLS and CDR2 is YYNGEE. The CDR3 protein is CASSVALTGEDYGYTF. In nucleotides, the CDR3 is TGTGCCAGCAGCGTAGCCTTGACAGGGGAGGACTATGGCTACACCTTC.

The V gene is TRBV5-1, the J gene TRBJ2-1; D not resolved. The CDR3 sequence is 15 residues long. The germline gives CDR1 SGHRS, CDR2 YFSETQ. V lost 1 base, J lost 1 base, and 9 bases lay in between. The CDR3 nucleotides are TGCGCCAGCAGCTTGTTCGAGCGATCCTACAATGAGCAGTTCTTC. Amino acid sequence: CASSLFERSYNEQFF.

This clone has only one observation. This chain uses TRBV7-2 with TRBJ2-5; D ambiguous. This CDR3 is built from 15 residues. Germline CDR1 SGHTA, CDR2 FQGNSA. Trimming left V 4 bases short and J 5 bases short, with 17 bases between. The CDR3 bases are TGTGCCAGCAGCTCAATGCCGACGCCCGGGGAGACCCAGTACTTC. It codes for CASSSMPTPGETQYF.

The V gene is TRBV5-6, the J gene TRBJ2-2, with no clear D. Deletions cut 1 base from V and 6 bases from J, with 13 bases between. CDR1 and CDR2 (germline): SGHDT, YYEEEE. The CDR3 loop spans 15 amino acids. In nucleotides, the CDR3 is TGTGCCAGCAGCTTGTCAGGAAGATGGGCCGGGGAGCTGTTTTTT. Its protein product is CASSLSGRWAGELFF.

This chain connects TRBV6-1 to TRBJ2-6, with no clear D. The CDR3 is made up of 20 amino acids. The V and J ends lost 0 bases and 0 bases respectively, with 18 bases between them. Germline V gene sequence: CDR1 MNHNS, CDR2 SASEGT. DNA for the CDR3: TGTGCCAGCAGTGAAGCCCTTGGGCGTTCACTCCACTCTGGGGCCAACGTCCTGACTTTC. This sequence encodes CASSEALGRSLHSGANVLTF.

The V call is TRBV5-4, the J call TRBJ2-5; no definite D call. V shed 4 bases and J shed 5 bases, with 15 bases lying between them. CDR3 length: 14 residues. Germline CDR1 SGHNT, CDR2 YYREEE (reference sequence). CDR3 DNA sequence: TGTGCCAGCAGCCCGGACGGCCCCCGGGAGACCCAGTACTTC. Residues: CASSPDGPRETQYF.

For the CDR3, the DNA is TGTGCCTGGAGCCCAGGGGGGTTCGGGAAACTGTTTTTT. It is translated as CAWSPGGFGKLFF. The V call is TRBV30, the J call TRBJ1-4; TRBD1 matches at 7 bases. The CDR3 runs 13 residues. The V segment lost 3 bases and the J segment 11 bases; nucleotides outside the gene matches: 9. The germline V gene has CDR1 GTSNPN and CDR2 SVGIG (reference sequence).

This chain connects TRBV19 to TRBJ1-1, with D possibly being TRBD1 (5 bases). Between the trimmed V and J ends, which lost 0 bases and 3 bases, there was a span of 5 bases. Germline CDR1 is LNHDA and CDR2 is SQIVND (reference sequence). The CDR3 length is 13 residues. The CDR3 region has the DNA TGTGCCAGTAGTATAGACAGGGACACTGAAGCTTTCTTT. Residues: CASSIDRDTEAFF. The entire variable domain, with the rest obtained from reference TRBV19 and TRBJ1-1, is as follows: DGGITQSPKYLFRKEGQNVTLSCEQNLNHDAMYWYRQDPGQGLRLIYYSQIVNDFQKGDIAEGYSVSREKKESFPLTVTSAQKNPTAFYLCASSIDRDTEAFFGQGTRLTVV.

The CDR3 DNA sequence: TGTGCCAGCAGTAACTCTATGCAAGAGACCCAGTACTTC. Translation: CASSNSMQETQYF. V and J are TRBV9 and TRBJ2-5, with no clear D. The CDR3 contains 13 residues. CDR1 SGDLS and CDR2 YYNGEE come from the germline V gene. V was shortened by 5 bases and J by 2 bases, with 10 bases between the two germline ends.

This clone was recorded once. V gene TRBV19 combines with J gene TRBJ1-1; D remains unclear. The V gene's germline CDR1 is LNHDA and CDR2 SQIVND (reference sequence). The CDR3 contains 14 residues. V was shortened by 3 bases and J by 4 bases, with 12 bases between the two germline ends. The CDR3 is CASSIGLRGTEAFF. The CDR3 DNA sequence: TGTGCCAGTAGTATCGGGCTTCGGGGCACTGAAGCTTTCTTT.

This chain links TRBV5-1 with TRBJ1-2; 9 bases line up with TRBD1. The CDR3 extends over 15 amino acids. J was trimmed by 6 bases and V by 1 base; bases with no gene match: 7. The germline V gene encodes CDR1 SGHRS and CDR2 YFSETQ. CDR3 region: CASSLSGTGLDGYTF. CDR3 bases: TGCGCCAGCAGCTTGTCCGGGACAGGGCTGGATGGCTACACCTTC. Using reference TRBV5-1 and TRBJ1-2 for the parts outside the CDR3, the full variable domain is KAGVTQTPRYLIKTRGQQVTLSCSPISGHRSVSWYQQTPGQGLQFLFEYFSETQRNKGNFPGRFSGRQFSNSRSEMNVSTLELGDSALYLCASSLSGTGLDGYTFGSGTRLTVV.

The chain couples TRBV18 to TRBJ2-7, with TRBD1 identical over 8 bases. There are 15 residues in the CDR3. With 4 bases clipped from V and 4 bases from J, the junction kept 9 bases outside the gene matches. Per the germline V gene, CDR1 is KGHSH and CDR2 is LQKENI. In DNA, the CDR3 is TGTGCCAGCTCACGAAACGGACAGGGCGAATACGAGCAGTACTTC. Translation: CASSRNGQGEYEQYF.

With regard to this clone: The junction departs from germline at one end; a sequencing error may be responsible. This chain joins TRBV7-7 and TRBJ2-2, with D unresolved. Germline CDR1 is SSHAT and CDR2 is FNYEAQ (reference sequence). This CDR3 has 13 residues. CDR3 amino acids: CASSLGPAGELFF. In DNA, the CDR3 is TGTGCTAGCAGCTTAGGTCCGGCCGGGGAGCTGTTTTTT.

This clone was observed a single time. The chain has TRBV5-6 and TRBJ1-2, with D maybe TRBD1 (5 bases). Trimming stripped 0 bases from V and 8 bases from J, with 14 bases between. Looked up from germline, CDR1 is SGHDT and CDR2 is YYEEEE. CDR3 length: 14 residues. The CDR3 bases are TGTGCCAGCAGCTTGGGTCCCCTGGGGGACGGCTACACCTTC. Translating gives CASSLGPLGDGYTF. Filled out from reference TRBV5-6 and TRBJ1-2, the complete variable domain reads DAGVTQSPTHLIKTRGQQVTLRCSPKSGHDTVSWYQQALGQGPQFIFQYYEEEERQRGNFPDRFSGHQFPNYSSELNVNALLLGDSALYLCASSLGPLGDGYTFGSGTRLTVV.

By share, this clone ranks as medium-sized. The sample holds other DNA sequences that translate to the same CDR3. Written as DNA, the CDR3 is TGCAGTGCCCTTTTGACAGATACGCAGTATTTT. This translates into CSALLTDTQYF. This chain uses TRBV20-1 with TRBJ2-3, with no clear D. The ends were cut back, 6 bases at V and 3 bases at J, with 7 bases in the middle. The CDR3 contains 11 residues. From germline, CDR1 is DFQATT and CDR2 SNEGSKA (reference sequence).

V usage is TRBV5-4 and J usage is TRBJ2-7, with TRBD1 matching 9 bases. The V segment lost 4 bases and the J segment 8 bases; nucleotides outside the gene matches: 13. The CDR3 has 15 amino acids. Germline CDR1 is SGHNT and CDR2 is YYREEE (reference sequence). CDR3 protein: CASSLSRDRAVKQYF. Here the CDR3 DNA reads TGTGCCAGCAGCCTCTCCCGGGACAGGGCCGTTAAGCAGTACTTC.

Written as DNA, the CDR3 is TGTGCCAGCAGCCCCCGACCGCGGTCCCCAAAGGGTCAGCCCCAGCATTTT. As protein: CASSPRPRSPKGQPQHF. The chain recombines TRBV7-6 with TRBJ1-5; D gene unclear. Germline V gene data show CDR1 as SGHVS and CDR2 as FNYEAQ. The CDR3 totals 17 residues. Trimming cost V 5 bases and J 6 bases, with 23 bases left between them.

Concerning this clone itself: Other nucleotide sequences in the sample specify the same CDR3. V and J are TRBV19 and TRBJ1-2, with unresolved D. V was cut by 4 bases and J by 1 base, with 7 bases left in between. CDR3 length equals 13 residues. Germline V gene data show CDR1 as LNHDA and CDR2 as SQIVND (reference sequence). DNA of the CDR3: TGTGCCAGTAGTAATCCGAGTAACTATGGCTACACCTTC. Protein sequence: CASSNPSNYGYTF.

The V call is TRBV11-2, the J call TRBJ2-1; no firm D call. CDR3 length: 13 amino acids. V gave up 5 bases and J gave up 9 bases, with 14 bases separating them. Looked up from germline, CDR1 is SGHAT and CDR2 is FQNNGV. CDR3 DNA sequence: TGTGCCAGCAGCCGAGACGGTATAAGTGAGCAGTTCTTC. This translates into CASSRDGISEQFF. The variable domain in full, with the rest retrieved from reference TRBV11-2 and TRBJ2-1, is EAGVAQSPRYKIIEKRQSVAFWCNPISGHATLYWYQQILGQGPKLLIQFQNNGVVDDSQLPKDRFSAERLKGVDSTLKIQPAKLEDSAVYLCASSRDGISEQFFGPGTRLTVL.

The genes are TRBV7-6 and TRBJ1-1; D gene ambiguous. The germline V gene has CDR1 SGHVS and CDR2 FNYEAQ. The CDR3 sequence is 15 residues long. V gave up 5 bases and J gave up 4 bases, with 17 bases separating them. CDR3 nucleotide sequence: TGTGCCAGCAGCCAAGGTTTGGGGAGAGGCACTGAAGCTTTCTTT. It yields the protein CASSQGLGRGTEAFF.

CDR3 coding DNA: TGTGCCAGCAGCCAAGAACCGGGGGACTCCTACGAGCAGTACTTC. Encoded protein: CASSQEPGDSYEQYF. V usage is TRBV4-2 and J usage is TRBJ2-7, with a tentative D call TRBD2 (6 bases). This CDR3 has 15 amino acids. Germline CDR1 and CDR2: LGHNA and YNFKEQ. Deletions cut 0 bases from V and 0 bases from J, with 9 bases between.

The chain has TRBV10-3 and TRBJ2-7; D not resolved. The CDR3 contains 15 residues. Germline V gene data show CDR1 as ENHRY and CDR2 as SYGVKD. V gave up 0 bases and J gave up 7 bases, with 16 bases separating them. The CDR3 sequence is CAISESETAGREQYF. DNA for the CDR3: TGTGCCATCAGTGAGTCGGAGACGGCAGGTCGGGAGCAGTACTTC.

V gene TRBV29-1 combines with J gene TRBJ1-1; no reliable D call. Trimming left V 6 bases short and J 2 bases short, with 4 bases between. The CDR3 runs 10 residues. CDR1 is SQVTM and CDR2 is ANQGSEA in the germline V gene. The CDR3 coding sequence is TGCAGCGTAAAAAACACTGAAGCTTTCTTT. Translated: CSVKNTEAFF. Full variable domain (rest looked up from reference TRBV29-1 and TRBJ1-1): SAVISQKPSRDICQRGTSLTIQCQVDSQVTMMFWYRQQPGQSLTLIATANQGSEATYESGFVIDKFPISRPNLTFSTLTVSNMSPEDSSIYLCSVKNTEAFFGQGTRLTVV.

The chain has TRBV19 and TRBJ1-4; the D is unclear. CDR3 length: 15 residues. Trimming took off 6 bases at V and 0 bases at J, with 11 bases between the two ends. Per germline, CDR1 LNHDA and CDR2 SQIVND (reference sequence). This CDR3 is CASRGGPATNEKLFF. CDR3 in DNA: TGTGCCAGTAGGGGAGGGCCTGCAACTAATGAAAAACTGTTTTTT.

CDR3 sequence: CASSQSNDRETQYF. The CDR3 DNA sequence: TGTGCCAGCTCTCAGTCCAATGACCGAGAGACCCAGTACTTC. The chain couples TRBV18 to TRBJ2-5; D is unresolved. V lost 6 bases and J 4 bases, leaving 15 bases between the germline ends. The CDR3 sequence is 14 residues long. The germline V gene has CDR1 KGHSH and CDR2 LQKENI.

This clone was observed a single time. CDR3 sequence reads: CASSLEGTGVGRVAFF. CDR3 sequence (DNA): TGTGCCAGCAGCTTAGAAGGGACAGGAGTGGGGCGGGTAGCTTTCTTT. The chain combines TRBV7-2 with TRBJ1-1; 8 positions match TRBD1. The CDR3 runs 16 residues. CDR1 and CDR2 (germline): SGHTA, FQGNSA. Losses at the gene ends were 1 base for V and 10 bases for J; bases not matched to a gene: 14. Filled out from reference TRBV7-2 and TRBJ1-1, the complete variable domain reads GAGVSQSPSNKVTEKGKDVELRCDPISGHTALYWYRQSLGQGLEFLIYFQGNSAPDKSGLPSDRFSAERTGGSVSTLTIQRTQQEDSAVYLCASSLEGTGVGRVAFFGQGTRLTVV.

V usage is TRBV7-2 and J usage is TRBJ2-7, with 10 bases that match TRBD2. The CDR3 contains 15 residues. V shed 2 bases, J shed 1 base, and the junction held 2 bases outside the gene matches. In germline, CDR1 is SGHTA, CDR2 FQGNSA. CDR3 nucleotide sequence: TGTGCCAGCAGCTTATTTAGCGGGGGGTCCTACGAGCAGTACTTC. This codes for CASSLFSGGSYEQYF.